Listed below are T cell receptor beta chains from one sample, sequenced in a study of early T cells in non-severe SARS-CoV-2 infection. MiXCR was run by TCRdb on the 5' RACE reads, yielding one entry per CDR3 protein. This table has about 80,000 distinct CDR3 sequences, 9.5% to 15% appearing once. Sequencing was performed on whole blood, taken at baseline. These receptors all stem from an adult who was a healthcare worker with PCR-confirmed SARS-CoV-2 infection or an uninfected control (not recorded which). The donor label of this sample is uncertain. Each CDR3 is given with its conserved first and last residue. The order of the fields is D gene, clone size, V gene, J gene, CDR3 DNA, CDR3 protein. The D gene is left open where the match is weak. Clone sizes are given selectively: once, few, many, or a class where the clone is expanded.

D: -
size: -
V: TRBV20-1
J: TRBJ1-2
DNA: TGCAGTGCTAGAGATGAGGCAGGGACAAATCCTAACTATGGCTACACCTTC
CDR3: CSARDEAGTNPNYGYTF

D: -
size: -
V: TRBV7-6
J: TRBJ1-1
DNA: TGTGCCAGCAGCTTAGACCCGGAAAACACTGAAGCTTTCTTT
CDR3: CASSLDPENTEAFF

D: TRBD2
size: many
V: TRBV7-9
J: TRBJ2-1
DNA: TGTGCCAGCACCTCCACCGGGACTAGCGGGAGATGCTCCTACAATGAGCAGTTCTTC
CDR3: CASTSTGTSGRCSYNEQFF

D: -
size: -
V: TRBV6-1
J: TRBJ1-1
DNA: TGTGCCAGCAGTCTACGACACTGGGGCACTGAAGCTTTCTTT
CDR3: CASSLRHWGTEAFF

D: -
size: few
V: TRBV11-2
J: TRBJ1-2
DNA: TGTGCCAGCAGCTTAGATAAGGGTTCTTACTATGGCTACACCTTC
CDR3: CASSLDKGSYYGYTF

D: -
size: many
V: TRBV14
J: TRBJ2-3
DNA: TGTGCCAGCAGCCAATCCTACTCCCTAGGGTCTGCGCAGTATTTT
CDR3: CASSQSYSLGSAQYF

D: -
size: -
V: TRBV6-6
J: TRBJ1-1
DNA: TGTGCCAGCAGTTCTCGGGCTTTCTTT
CDR3: CASSSRAFF

D: TRBD1
size: few
V: TRBV14
J: TRBJ1-2
DNA: TGTGCCAGCAGCCGGGACAGGGACCTTAACTATGGCTACACCTTC
CDR3: CASSRDRDLNYGYTF

D: -
size: many
V: TRBV5-1
J: TRBJ1-1
DNA: TGCGCCAGCAGCTTTAGTCCGGCGAACACTGAAGCTTTCTTT
CDR3: CASSFSPANTEAFF

D: -
size: -
V: TRBV3-1
J: TRBJ1-5
DNA: TGTGCCAGCAGCCCTTTTGGGGGGCAGCCCCAGCATTTT
CDR3: CASSPFGGQPQHF

D: TRBD1
size: -
V: TRBV5-1
J: TRBJ1-2
DNA: TGCGCCAGCAGCTTGGCGGGCAGGGGGCGCGATGGCTACACCTTC
CDR3: CASSLAGRGRDGYTF

D: TRBD1
size: many
V: TRBV4-3
J: TRBJ1-1
DNA: TGTGCCAGCAGCCCGACAGGGGGCACTGAAGCTTTCTTT
CDR3: CASSPTGGTEAFF

D: -
size: -
V: TRBV30
J: TRBJ2-7
DNA: TGTGCCTGGAGTGTAGGCCAGGGACCCTACGAGCAGTACTTC
CDR3: CAWSVGQGPYEQYF

D: TRBD1
size: -
V: TRBV11-2
J: TRBJ2-7
DNA: TGTGCCAGCAGCAAACATGGGACAGGGGAGCAGTACTTC
CDR3: CASSKHGTGEQYF

D: TRBD1
size: few
V: TRBV13
J: TRBJ2-7
DNA: TGTGCCAGCAGCCCGTGGGACAGGGTAAACGAGCAGTACTTC
CDR3: CASSPWDRVNEQYF

D: TRBD2
size: -
V: TRBV24-1
J: TRBJ2-1
DNA: TGTGCCACCAACGGGGGGGCCGAGGTTACCAATGAGCAGTTCTTC
CDR3: CATNGGAEVTNEQFF

D: -
size: few
V: TRBV7-2
J: TRBJ2-5
DNA: TGTGCCAGCAGCTTTGGACTGTTGTACAAGGAGACCCAGTACTTC
CDR3: CASSFGLLYKETQYF

D: TRBD1
size: -
V: TRBV5-1
J: TRBJ2-1
DNA: TGCGCCAGCAGCTTGGTGGGGACAGGGATTATATCCTACAATGAGCAGTTCTTC
CDR3: CASSLVGTGIISYNEQFF

D: -
size: few
V: TRBV6-6
J: TRBJ2-2
DNA: TGTGCCAGCAACCACCGGGCTTCGAACACCGGGGAGCTGTTTTTT
CDR3: CASNHRASNTGELFF

D: -
size: many
V: TRBV7-8
J: TRBJ1-5
DNA: TGTGCTTCGACAGTCGGGAGCAATCAGCCCCAGCATTTT
CDR3: CASTVGSNQPQHF

D: -
size: -
V: TRBV4-3
J: TRBJ1-2
DNA: TGCGCCAGCAGCCAAGTATGGGTCGGCAGGAATATCTATGGCTACACCTTC
CDR3: CASSQVWVGRNIYGYTF

D: -
size: few
V: TRBV5-6
J: TRBJ2-7
DNA: TGTGCCAGCAGTGCCTTAGCGGCCGAGCAGTACTTC
CDR3: CASSALAAEQYF